A selection of T cell receptor beta chains follows, all from one sample in a study of blood T cell repertoires in COVID-19. Here immunoSEQ multiplex PCR was the method, and the copy in TCRdb shows in-frame clones only, minus some. Of roughly 250,000 clones detected, more than 60% appear once; the ten largest clones hold under 4.5%. The sample comprised peripheral blood. Source of these receptors: a woman aged 35 to 49 with active or convalescent COVID-19. Both conserved end residues are part of each CDR3. The order of the fields is V gene, D gene, J gene, clone size, CDR3 DNA, CDR3 protein. The D gene is left open where the match is weak. Size values are once, few and many counts, or a class for expanded clones, and some rows have none.

V: TRBV2; D: TRBD1; J: TRBJ2-5; size: NA; DNA: TGTGCCAGCAGCGGAGACAGGGGTTTTCAAGAGACCCAGTACTTC; CDR3: CASSGDRGFQETQYF
V: TRBV11-1; D: NA; J: TRBJ2-7; size: NA; DNA: TGTGCCAGCAGCCCATTCGGCGGGGCCAGGGAGCAGTACTTC; CDR3: CASSPFGGAREQYF
V: TRBV7-2; D: NA; J: TRBJ1-5; size: once; DNA: TGTGCCAGCGGGGTCTCGGGGTCCAGCAATCAGCCCCAGCATTTT; CDR3: CASGVSGSSNQPQHF
V: TRBV28; D: TRBD1; J: TRBJ1-2; size: NA; DNA: TGTGCCAGCAGTATACAGGGGGCAGTGTATGGCTACACCTTC; CDR3: CASSIQGAVYGYTF
V: TRBV10-1; D: NA; J: TRBJ2-2; size: NA; DNA: TGCGCCAGCAGTGAGACAGGCGTCACCGGGGAGCTGTTTTTT; CDR3: CASSETGVTGELFF
V: TRBV5-5; D: NA; J: TRBJ1-1; size: NA; DNA: TGTGCCAGCAGCTTGGACCCAAGGGGTGGGACTGAAGCTTTCTTT; CDR3: CASSLDPRGGTEAFF
V: TRBV28; D: NA; J: TRBJ2-3; size: NA; DNA: TGTGCCAGCACCCTAGAGGCAGGGGCGCAGGATACGCAGTATTTT; CDR3: CASTLEAGAQDTQYF
V: TRBV19; D: NA; J: TRBJ2-1; size: few; DNA: TGTGCCAGTAGTTGGGGGCCAGGGAGAGGTGAGCAGTTCTTC; CDR3: CASSWGPGRGEQFF
V: TRBV7-9; D: NA; J: TRBJ1-2; size: once; DNA: TGTGCCAGCAGCCACGGCCGAGCGGGGGGCAACTATGGCTACACCTTC; CDR3: CASSHGRAGGNYGYTF
V: TRBV6-5; D: NA; J: TRBJ1-3; size: once; DNA: TGTGCCAGTATGGTGGGTACTACTGGAAACACCATATATTTT; CDR3: CASMVGTTGNTIYF
V: TRBV24-1; D: TRBD1; J: TRBJ1-4; size: NA; DNA: TGTGCCACCAGTGGGACAGGGGGAGAAAAACTGTTTTTT; CDR3: CATSGTGGEKLFF
V: TRBV2; D: NA; J: TRBJ1-2; size: NA; DNA: TGTGCCAGCAGTGAAGGGACTACCTCGGTCTATGGCTACACCTTC; CDR3: CASSEGTTSVYGYTF
V: TRBV3-1/TRBV3-2; D: NA; J: TRBJ2-3; size: NA; DNA: TGTGCCAGCAGCCTTGGGACACTTGAGGCAGATACGCAGTATTTT; CDR3: CASSLGTLEADTQYF
V: TRBV10-3; D: NA; J: TRBJ1-3; size: NA; DNA: TGTGCCATCAGTGAGGATCACAGCCGCGGAAACACCATATATTTT; CDR3: CAISEDHSRGNTIYF
V: TRBV19; D: NA; J: TRBJ1-2; size: NA; DNA: TGTGCCAGTAGTATTAAGACAAGCTATGGCTACACCTTC; CDR3: CASSIKTSYGYTF
V: TRBV27; D: TRBD1; J: TRBJ2-1; size: NA; DNA: TGTGCCAGCAGCGGCAGGGGGCCCTACAATGAGCAGTTCTTC; CDR3: CASSGRGPYNEQFF
V: TRBV6-6; D: NA; J: TRBJ1-6; size: NA; DNA: TGTGCCAGCAGTCACAGGGACCTGGGGAATTCACCCCTCCACTTT; CDR3: CASSHRDLGNSPLHF
V: TRBV5-6; D: NA; J: TRBJ1-3; size: NA; DNA: TGTGCCAGCAGCTTCGGGGGGTCTGGCACCATATATTTT; CDR3: CASSFGGSGTIYF
V: TRBV3-1/TRBV3-2; D: NA; J: TRBJ2-5; size: NA; DNA: TGTGCCAGCAGCCAAGAAGGGTTATCTCGAGGGGAGACCCAGTACTTC; CDR3: CASSQEGLSRGETQYF
V: TRBV5-3; D: NA; J: TRBJ1-1; size: once; DNA: TGTGCCAGAAGCTTATATTTGCGTTTTATGAACACTGAAGCTTTCTTT; CDR3: CARSLYLRFMNTEAFF
V: TRBV6-5; D: NA; J: TRBJ1-1; size: NA; DNA: TGTGCCAGCAGCATAGAACAGGGAAACACTGAAGCTTTCTTT; CDR3: CASSIEQGNTEAFF
V: TRBV4-1; D: NA; J: TRBJ2-1; size: NA; DNA: TGCGCCAGCAGCCACCCAGCGGTTTCCTCCTACAATGAGCAGTTCTTC; CDR3: CASSHPAVSSYNEQFF
V: TRBV6-6; D: TRBD1; J: TRBJ1-3; size: NA; DNA: TGTGCCAGCAGTGACAGGGCGGAGGGAAACACCATATATTTT; CDR3: CASSDRAEGNTIYF
V: TRBV28; D: TRBD1; J: TRBJ2-1; size: NA; DNA: TGTGCCAGCAGTTTATGGGACAGGGGTGGCAATGAGCAGTTCTTC; CDR3: CASSLWDRGGNEQFF
V: TRBV2; D: NA; J: TRBJ2-7; size: NA; DNA: TGTGCCAGCAGGAGGTCCTTGATAATCTACGAGCAGTACTTC; CDR3: CASRRSLIIYEQYF
V: TRBV5-1; D: NA; J: TRBJ2-7; size: NA; DNA: TGCGCCAGCAGCTTGGCCACCTACGAGCAGTACTTC; CDR3: CASSLATYEQYF
V: TRBV7-2; D: NA; J: TRBJ1-5; size: NA; DNA: TGTGCCAGCAGCTTGGACGGACGGGAATATAGCAATCAGCCCCAGCATTTT; CDR3: CASSLDGREYSNQPQHF
V: TRBV7-8; D: NA; J: TRBJ2-2; size: few; DNA: TGTGCCAGCAGCTCACTGGGAGCGAACACCGGGGAGCTGTTTTTT; CDR3: CASSSLGANTGELFF
V: TRBV5-1; D: NA; J: TRBJ1-1; size: NA; DNA: TGCGCCAGCAGCTCTACGGCGCTTGGAGTGTCTGAAGCTTTCTTT; CDR3: CASSSTALGVSEAFF
V: TRBV4-1; D: NA; J: TRBJ1-1; size: NA; DNA: TGCGCCAGCAGCCACCAAGGGGACACTGAAGCTTTCTTT; CDR3: CASSHQGDTEAFF
V: TRBV19; D: NA; J: TRBJ1-1; size: NA; DNA: TGTGCCAGTAGTATTGGCAGGGGAGCGGGAGGTGAAGCTTTCTTT; CDR3: CASSIGRGAGGEAFF
V: TRBV6-6; D: TRBD1; J: TRBJ1-2; size: NA; DNA: TGTGCCAGCAAAAACAGGGGGCTCACCCACTATGGCTACACCTTC; CDR3: CASKNRGLTHYGYTF